This entry lists 25 T cell receptor beta chains sequenced from one sample in a study of T cells in Graves' hyperthyroidism and ophthalmopathy. TCR beta CDR3 regions were amplified from RNA. RT-PCR in the first round (using the HTBI primer set) targeted the TCR CDR3. TCRdb reprocessed the multiplex PCR reads via MiXCR and lists one record per CDR3 protein. Among some 560,000 distinct CDR3 sequences listed, 11% to 15% were seen once. The sequenced sample consisted of blood. The receptors derive from a woman in her thirties or forties with Graves' hyperthyroidism.

The chain joins TRBV6-5 to TRBJ1-2; TRBD1 is a possible D gene (5 bases). Germline CDR1 reads MNHEY; CDR2 reads SVGAGI. Trimming removed 0 bases from V and 5 bases from J, with 16 bases in between. This CDR3 comprises 16 residues. In DNA, the CDR3 is TGTGCCAGCAGTTACTCATACAGGAGTTTGGAGTATGGCTACACCTTC. It codes for CASSYSYRSLEYGYTF.

This chain uses TRBV9 with TRBJ1-3; TRBD1 matches 8 bases. Germline V gene lookup returns CDR1 SGDLS and CDR2 YYNGEE. The CDR3 is 15 residues long. V lost 0 bases, J lost 2 bases, and 1 base stayed unmatched. The CDR3: CASSVDRGTGNTIYF. CDR3 DNA: TGTGCCAGCAGCGTAGACAGGGGGACTGGAAACACCATATATTTT.

Comments on this clonotype: The junction does not match germline at one end; this may be a read error. This chain links TRBV5-1 with TRBJ1-4; TRBD1 agrees at 9 bases. Germline lookup yields CDR1 SGHRS and CDR2 YFSETQ. This CDR3 comprises 14 residues. The CDR3 DNA sequence: TGCGCCAGCAGCTTTACAGGGGGCGCAGAAAAACTGCTTTTT. It is translated as CASSFTGGAEKLLF.

The chain recombines TRBV28 with TRBJ1-5; perhaps TRBD1 as D (5 bases). V gave up 4 bases and J gave up 0 bases, with 16 bases separating them. CDR3 length: 17 amino acids. From germline, CDR1 is MDHEN and CDR2 SYDVKM. In nucleotides, the CDR3 is TGTGCCAGCAGTTCACGGACACCGGGCCTTAGCAATCAGCCCCAGCATTTT. Protein: CASSSRTPGLSNQPQHF.

Many counts were recorded for this clonotype. The rearrangement joins TRBV2 to TRBJ2-5, with D perhaps TRBD1 (6 bases). Between the trimmed V and J ends, which lost 1 base and 4 bases, there was a span of 10 bases. The CDR3 extends over 14 amino acids. CDR1 and CDR2 (germline): SNHLY, FYNNEI. CDR3 in DNA: TGTGCCAGCAGTGAAGGGACAGTAATAGAGACCCAGTACTTC. This encodes CASSEGTVIETQYF.

The CDR3 bases are TGCGCCAGCAGCCGACTCGGACTAGCGGGAGGTACCGGGGAGCTGTTTTTT. Amino acid sequence: CASSRLGLAGGTGELFF. J is TRBJ2-2 and V is TRBV4-1; 14 bases are shared with TRBD2. Germline CDR1 and CDR2: MGHRA and YSYEKL. This CDR3 is built from 17 residues. After removal of 4 bases from V and 5 bases from J, the junction contained 6 bases not matched to a gene.

This clonotype came up many times. The chain uses TRBV6-1 and TRBJ1-1; 7 nucleotides agree with TRBD1. V shed 8 bases, J shed 7 bases, and the junction held 13 bases outside the gene matches. The germline V gene has CDR1 MNHNS and CDR2 SASEGT. The CDR3 is made up of 14 amino acids. For the CDR3, the DNA is TGTGCCAGCCTGACGAAGACAGGGTATCTTGAAGCTTTCTTT. Encoded protein: CASLTKTGYLEAFF.

The chain recombines TRBV6-1 with TRBJ1-5; 11 bases fit TRBD1. In germline, CDR1 is MNHNS, CDR2 SASEGT. This CDR3 contains 17 residues. V dropped 6 bases and J dropped 1; count of bases not matched to a gene: 8. CDR3 protein: CASRSLGQGGSNQPQHF. The CDR3 nucleotides are TGTGCCAGCAGATCGCTGGGACAGGGGGGGAGCAATCAGCCCCAGCATTTT.

This clonotype was recorded a few times. The chain joins TRBV19 to TRBJ1-1; no clear D. This CDR3 comprises 13 residues. The germline V gene encodes CDR1 LNHDA and CDR2 SQIVND (reference sequence). The V gene lost 2 bases and the J gene lost 4 bases, with 8 bases spanning the gap. DNA of the CDR3: TGTGCCAGTAGTATAAATTCGATCACTGAAGCTTTCTTT. It yields the protein CASSINSITEAFF.

This clonotype has ten or more counts. The chain has TRBV28 and TRBJ1-5, with TRBD1 as a possible D gene (6 bases). The CDR3 totals 16 residues. Looked up from germline, CDR1 is MDHEN and CDR2 is SYDVKM. Trimming left V 7 bases short and J 0 bases short, with 16 bases between. CDR3 bases: TGTGCCAGCAACTCCGGGGGGGGGCATAGCAATCAGCCCCAGCATTTT. Its translation: CASNSGGGHSNQPQHF.

Ten or more counts support this clonotype. V and J are TRBV28 and TRBJ1-2, with 7 bases identical to TRBD1. V trimming: 6 bases; J trimming: 4 bases; junction bases outside the gene matches: 5. Looked up from germline, CDR1 is MDHEN and CDR2 is SYDVKM. This CDR3 has 13 amino acids. In DNA form, the CDR3 reads TGTGCCAGCAGATACAGGGGAGTCTATGGCTACACCTTC. As protein: CASRYRGVYGYTF.

In this sample, this clonotype turned up once. The genes are TRBV5-1 and TRBJ2-1; 14 bases match TRBD2. The J segment lost 6 bases and the V segment lost 4 bases, leaving 6 bases of the junction unmatched. The germline V gene encodes CDR1 SGHRS and CDR2 YFSETQ. The CDR3 spans 16 residues. The CDR3 spells CASSVAGTSGGNEQFF. CDR3 DNA sequence: TGCGCCAGCAGCGTAGCCGGGACTAGCGGGGGCAATGAGCAGTTCTTC.

Points on this clonotype: A single base separates this from a much larger clone, so it may be a read error. The chain recombines TRBV20-1 with TRBJ1-6; possibly TRBD1 for D (6 bases). Per germline, CDR1 DFQATT and CDR2 SNEGSKA (reference sequence). CDR3 size: 13 residues. Between the trimmed V and J ends, which lost 5 bases and 9 bases, there was a span of 14 bases. The CDR3 coding sequence is TGCAGTGCTTACCCAGGGGTCGTTTCACCCCTCCACTTT. Its translation: CSAYPGVVSPLHF.

This clonotype appeared many times. This chain joins TRBV27 and TRBJ2-1; D not resolved. Germline V CDR1 and CDR2: MNHEY, SMNVEV (reference sequence). The CDR3 runs to 16 residues. With 0 bases removed from V and 6 bases from J, the gap between germline ends came to 15 bases. The CDR3 loop reads CASSLSSLAPANEQFF. CDR3 DNA sequence: TGTGCCAGCAGTTTATCAAGCTTGGCCCCCGCCAATGAGCAGTTCTTC.

This clonotype appeared many times. The rearrangement uses TRBV20-1 and TRBJ2-1, with TRBD2 matching over 10 bases. Germline values: CDR1 DFQATT, CDR2 SNEGSKA (reference sequence). CDR3 size: 15 residues. V shed 5 bases, J shed 4 bases, and the junction held 8 bases outside the gene matches. The CDR3 here is CSAGKREGPYNEQFF. CDR3 DNA: TGCAGTGCTGGGAAGCGGGAGGGTCCATACAATGAGCAGTTCTTC.

This clonotype occurred many times. This chain uses TRBV7-8 with TRBJ2-1; 7 bases match TRBD1. The germline V gene has CDR1 SGHVS and CDR2 FQNEAQ. With 1 base clipped from V and 8 bases from J, the junction kept 8 bases outside the gene matches. The CDR3 runs 15 residues. The CDR3 nucleotides read TGTGCCAGCAGCTTAGTATCCGCAGGGGGAGATGAGCAGTTCTTC. It codes for CASSLVSAGGDEQFF. Together with reference TRBV7-8 and TRBJ2-1, the CDR3 gives the full variable domain: GAGVSQSPRYKVAKRGQDVALRCDPISGHVSLFWYQQALGQGPEFLTYFQNEAQLDKSGLPSDRFFAERPEGSVSTLKIQRTQQEDSAVYLCASSLVSAGGDEQFFGPGTRLTVL.

This clonotype was seen repeatedly, ten times or more. The CDR3 DNA follows: TGCAGTGCTAGCGGGACTAGCACAGATACGCAGTATTTT. Protein product: CSASGTSTDTQYF. The chain recombines TRBV20-1 with TRBJ2-3, with D perhaps matching TRBD2 (6 bases). Germline assignment: CDR1 DFQATT and CDR2 SNEGSKA (reference sequence). This CDR3 contains 13 residues. Trimming took off 3 bases at V and 0 bases at J, with 7 bases between the two ends.

Details on this clonotype: A much more abundant neighbour one base away suggests this may be a read error. The gene calls are TRBV30 and TRBJ2-5, with TRBD1 as a possible D gene (5 bases). In germline, CDR1 is GTSNPN, CDR2 SVGIG (reference sequence). The CDR3 is 14 residues long. Trimming removed 0 bases from V and 5 bases from J, with 13 bases in between. The DNA for the CDR3 is TGTGCCTGGAGTGTCCTGGCAGGGATGGAGACCCAGTACTTC. Protein: CAWSVLAGMETQYF.

The V gene is TRBV20-1, the J gene TRBJ2-2; no clear D. The CDR3 runs to 15 residues. V lost 3 bases to trimming and J lost 5 bases, with 16 bases between them. Germline CDR1 is DFQATT and CDR2 is SNEGSKA (reference sequence). The DNA of the CDR3 is TGCAGTGCTAGCTTGTCTCTGGGTGGGACCGGGGAGCTGTTTTTT. It encodes CSASLSLGGTGELFF.

The chain employs TRBV4-1 and TRBJ1-2; D is unresolved. Germline CDR1 reads MGHRA; CDR2 reads YSYEKL. This CDR3 is 18 amino acids long. V was pared by 1 base and J by 0 bases, with 18 bases between. The CDR3 DNA follows: TGCGCCAGCAGCCAAGCTTTCGCTTCCGGCCCTGCTAACTATGGCTACACCTTC. It codes for CASSQAFASGPANYGYTF.

The chain carries TRBV10-3 and TRBJ2-3; TRBD1 matches 12 bases. This CDR3 comprises 14 residues. Germline V gene sequence: CDR1 ENHRY, CDR2 SYGVKD. Trimming at V came to 11 bases and at J to 1 base, leaving 4 bases not matched to a gene. DNA for the CDR3: TGTGCCCCCGGGGACAGGGGGCGCACAGATACGCAGTATTTT. This sequence encodes CAPGDRGRTDTQYF.

The V and J genes are TRBV27 and TRBJ1-5, with 10 positions matching TRBD1. Germline V gives CDR1 MNHEY, CDR2 SMNVEV (reference sequence). The V segment lost 4 bases and the J segment 6 bases; nucleotides outside the gene matches: 3. This CDR3 is 14 amino acids long. CDR3 DNA: TGTGCCAGCAGTTGGACAGGGGGAGGTCAGCCCCAGCATTTT. This encodes CASSWTGGGQPQHF.

This clonotype appeared many times. The chain employs TRBV30 and TRBJ1-4; D may be TRBD1 (5 bases). Deletions cut 1 base from V and 2 bases from J, with 17 bases between. Germline CDR1 reads GTSNPN; CDR2 reads SVGIG (reference sequence). This CDR3 has 17 residues. This chain's CDR3 is CAWSDPLGRSTNEKLFF. Here the CDR3 DNA reads TGTGCCTGGAGTGACCCCTTGGGACGTAGTACTAATGAAAAACTGTTTTTT.

This clonotype was counted ten times or more. CDR3 sequence: CASSLTPYTDTQYF. CDR3 nucleotide sequence: TGCGCCAGCAGCTTGACCCCGTACACAGATACGCAGTATTTT. The chain links TRBV5-1 to TRBJ2-3; D is ambiguous. V was clipped by 1 base and J by 2 bases, with 8 bases between them. Germline V gene lookup returns CDR1 SGHRS and CDR2 YFSETQ. This CDR3 has 14 amino acids.

This clonotype has a handful of counts. V is TRBV6-1 and J is TRBJ1-4, with a weak D call TRBD1 (5 bases). CDR1 MNHNS and CDR2 SASEGT come from the germline V gene. CDR3 size: 14 residues. Between the trimmed V and J ends, which lost 6 bases and 11 bases, there was a span of 19 bases. The CDR3 DNA is TGTGCCAGCAGACTACGACGGACTGGGGGGAAACTGTTTTTT. The encoded protein is CASRLRRTGGKLFF.